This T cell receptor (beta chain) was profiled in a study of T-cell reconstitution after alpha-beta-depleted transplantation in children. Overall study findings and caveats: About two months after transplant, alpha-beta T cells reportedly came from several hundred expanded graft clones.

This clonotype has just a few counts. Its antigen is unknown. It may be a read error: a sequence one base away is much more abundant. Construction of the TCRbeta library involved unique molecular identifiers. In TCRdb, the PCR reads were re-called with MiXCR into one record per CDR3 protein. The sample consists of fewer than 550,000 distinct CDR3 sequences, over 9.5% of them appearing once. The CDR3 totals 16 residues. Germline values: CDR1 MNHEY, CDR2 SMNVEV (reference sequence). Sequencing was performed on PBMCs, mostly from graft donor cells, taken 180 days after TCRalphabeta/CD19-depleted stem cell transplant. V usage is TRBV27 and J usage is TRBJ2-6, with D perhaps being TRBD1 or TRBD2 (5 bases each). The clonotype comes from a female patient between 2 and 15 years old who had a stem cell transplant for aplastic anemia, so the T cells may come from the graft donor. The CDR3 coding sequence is TGTGCCAGCAGTCCCTACGCGATATCCGGGGCCAACGGCCTGACTTTC. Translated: CASSPYAISGANGLTF.